This T cell receptor (beta chain) was found in a study of blood T cell repertoires in COVID-19 (dated by TCRdb to 2018 to 2020). Regarding the study in general: Samples from collaborators originated in the United States, Italy and Spain and spanned both the acute and convalescent phases of COVID-19. Samples came from the ongoing ImmuneRACE study (first 160 participants) plus 1,254 subjects from 6 global collaborators. The material from the prospective study consisted of cDNA or gDNA derived from T cells, B-cell-depleted T cells, or PBMCs. A de-identified subject ID, COVID-19 status, age in years and sex were almost always included in the sample metadata. The repertoires were made available in a free public database intended to serve as a resource for research on the immune response to SARS-CoV-2. Deeply sampled blood TCRbeta repertoires from subjects exposed to, actively infected with, or recovered from COVID-19 were included in the dataset. Where HLA class I and class II types were available, the types were taken from metadata supplied by the sample provider, not from assay-based typing.

One collaborating source in Seattle enrolled patients while the patients were actively infected and followed the patients over time throughout the course of disease. Collaborating institutions collected whole blood in K2EDTA tubes following their own protocols. For TCRbeta analysis, collaborators shipped samples in one of three forms: frozen whole blood, isolated PBMCs, or DNA extracted from either of those sample types. TCRbeta CDR3 regions were amplified from genomic DNA by means of the immunoSEQ Assay, a bias-controlled multiplex PCR. On the study's bioinformatics: The number of nucleated cells in each sample was estimated from the amplification of reference gene primers within the assay. Sequence reads were collapsed and filtered to measure the absolute abundance of every unique TCRbeta CDR3 rearrangement. For each sample, productive Simpson clonality was calculated as the square root of Simpson's diversity index across productive rearrangements. In its TCRdb copy, this immuneACCESS table keeps in-frame sequences only and misses some clones. Where compared with another copy, unresolved V genes explain less than half of these, and the others have no known cause. V and J calls and clone size are those listed in that table; D and trimming were worked out from the DNA. This sample has around 470,000 clones in its table, and 85% to 90% of those were observed once. The top ten constitute roughly 0.9% of the sample.

Summary of the overall study and its limitations: How much clinical and demographic metadata was included differed by source and by participant, and the metadata was provided uncurated.

In regard to this clone: It lacks a known antigen. No quality values exist for individual bases; no much larger clone is one base distant.

The cysteine opens and the phenylalanine closes a CDR3 of 15 amino acids. Only the CDR3 portion is preserved as DNA: 45 bases, with reading frame beginning at the first base. CDR1 and CDR2 (SGDLS, YYNGEE) derive from the germline V gene. Germline trimming: 3 bases from V, 3 bases from J; junction bases outside gene matches: 3. Sequences were obtained from peripheral blood. The rearrangement combines TRBV9 with TRBJ2-2; TRBD1 agrees with 9 junctional bases. This TCR was recovered from a man between 18 and 35 years old with COVID-19, enrolled during active disease. The CDR3 protein sequence reads: CASSGDRGYTGELFF. In nucleotides, the sequence is TGTGCCAGCAGCGGAGACAGGGGGTACACCGGGGAGCTGTTTTTT.